This T cell receptor (beta chain) was profiled in a study of human T cells and chemical hapten exposure. Study-wide results and limits: Donor immune responses may differ from healthy people's, since all donors had alopecia. TCRs exceeding 1 in 1000 frequency stayed unchanged with DPC sensitization.

As for time point: patch test 2, 6 weeks after DPC sensitization. Treatment: therapeutic diphenylcyclopropenone sensitization with weekly scalp DPC. Blood draws came before every patch-test application. The library tagged each cDNA molecule with unique molecular identifiers. Each CDR3 protein gets one entry after TCRdb re-called the RACE reads with MiXCR. The data show just over 350,000 distinct CDR3 sequences, under 6.5% seen once. This clonotype was observed at least ten times. Its antigen is not identified. Germline V CDR1 and CDR2: MNHNY, SVGAGI (reference sequence). The V end was cut by 2 bases, the J end by 4 bases, with 15 bases between. This CDR3 contains 16 residues.

This TCR was recovered from a young woman with alopecia areata. Some clones in this sample may be carry-over from other donors' samples. This specimen consisted of whole blood, obtained in connection with sensitization to the hapten diphenylcyclopropenone (DPC). This chain connects TRBV6-6 to TRBJ1-3; D possibly corresponds to TRBD1 (5 bases). CDR3 loop: CASSYGAGLVGNTIYF. In DNA, the CDR3 is TGTGCCAGCAGTTACGGTGCAGGGCTGGTCGGAAACACCATATATTTT.